The clone carrying this TCR beta chain was seen just once. No antigen is known for it. Amplification of TCR beta CDR3 regions was performed using RNA transcripts as template. The HTBI primer set served for first-round RT-PCR of the TCR CDR3. TCRdb independently ran MiXCR on the multiplex PCR reads; one entry per CDR3 protein. The sample has roughly 800,000 distinct CDR3 sequences; 38% are singletons. A roughly 9.7 ml volume of fresh peripheral blood provided the PBMCs. The data originate from a study of T cells in Graves' hyperthyroidism and ophthalmopathy. Study observations and caveats: Model-based prediction identified ophthalmopathy a median approximately 6 months prior to its onset. From stable hyperthyroidism, ophthalmopathy was set apart by a 13 V-J model.

Trimming took 8 bases from V and 4 from J; bases not matched to a gene: 6. This CDR3 spans 12 amino acids. Per the germline V gene, CDR1 is SQVTM and CDR2 is ANQGSEA. This clonotype was sampled from a man aged 18 to 29 with Graves' hyperthyroidism. J is TRBJ1-1 and V is TRBV29-1; 8 nucleotides match TRBD1. The material sequenced was blood. The CDR3 sequence: CSPDRVGTEAFF. The CDR3 DNA reads TGCAGCCCGGACAGGGTTGGCACTGAAGCTTTCTTT.